This TCR beta chain was obtained from a study of cytomegalovirus exposure and HLA in healthy donors. The wider study: Out of 150 million to 200 million T cells, an earlier analysis found fewer than 140 million unique TCR beta sequences in total. There were over 350 genotyped donors. Of these, about 81% fell in the genetic ancestry cluster associated with self-reported Caucasian donors.

With regard to this clone: Its antigen remains unidentified.

CDR1 KGHSH and CDR2 LQKENI come from the germline V gene. The ends lost 4 bases at V and 1 base at J; junction bases unmatched: 4. The CDR3 covers 16 residues. General study results and limits: According to an earlier analysis, most TCR beta V segments yielded productive rearrangements about 87% or about 30% of the time.

This PCR relied on a set of 60 Vbeta primers and 13 Jbeta primers. Libraries were prepared by immunoSEQ multiplex PCR; TCRdb keeps only in-frame clonotypes and omits some of them. The sample has roughly 150,000 clones, 75% to 90% seen once. This TCR was recovered from a woman younger than 35 in good health and CMV-seronegative. This sequence joins TRBV18 and TRBJ2-5, with TRBD2 matching over 12 bases. Source material: PBMCs. The CDR3 DNA is TGTGCCAGCTCACTGACTAGCGGGGGCACCCAAGAGACCCAGTACTTC. Amino acid sequence: CASSLTSGGTQETQYF.